The 6 T cell receptor beta chains given below trace back to one sample, sequenced in a study of cytomegalovirus exposure and HLA in healthy donors. PCR involved 60 Vbeta and 13 Jbeta primers. The method was immunoSEQ multiplex PCR; TCRdb's version includes in-frame clones alone and lacks a portion of them. The table records approximately 130,000 clones, about 80% of them present only once. Sequences were obtained from PBMCs. These receptors were taken from a woman under 30 in good health and CMV-seronegative.

The V and J genes are TRBV9 and TRBJ1-1; D ambiguous. Germline CDR1 and CDR2: SGDLS and YYNGEE. With 4 bases removed from V and 0 bases from J, the gap between germline ends came to 10 bases. The CDR3 contains 14 residues. The CDR3 reads CASSPRVLNTEAFF. CDR3 bases: TGTGCCAGCAGCCCTCGGGTCTTGAACACTGAAGCTTTCTTT.

This rearrangement joins TRBV18 to TRBJ1-1, with D maybe TRBD1 (5 bases). CDR1 and CDR2 from the germline V gene are KGHSH and LQKENI. V lost 0 bases to trimming and J lost 3 bases, with 14 bases between them. There are 16 residues in the CDR3. The CDR3 nucleotides read TGTGCCAGCTCACCACCGGGGCAGAGCTATTACACTGAAGCTTTCTTT. It yields the protein CASSPPGQSYYTEAFF. Supplemented by reference TRBV18 and TRBJ1-1, the full variable domain reads NAGVMQNPRHLVRRRGQEARLRCSPMKGHSHVYWYRQLPEEGLKFMVYLQKENIIDESGMPKERFSAEFPKEGPSILRIQQVVRGDSAAYFCASSPPGQSYYTEAFFGQGTRLTVV.

This clone occurred once. V usage is TRBV7-2 and J usage is TRBJ2-3; a possible D gene is TRBD1 (6 bases). This CDR3 contains 15 residues. V gave up 1 base and J gave up 4 bases, with 12 bases separating them. The V gene's germline CDR1 is SGHTA and CDR2 FQGNSA. This CDR3 reads CASSLGGPQSDTQYF. CDR3 sequence (DNA): TGTGCCAGCAGCTTAGGGGGGCCGCAGTCAGATACGCAGTATTTT.

This clone showed up just a few times. The V and J genes are TRBV19 and TRBJ1-1; 7 bases agree with TRBD1. Germline V lookup: CDR1 LNHDA, CDR2 SQIVND (reference sequence). The ends lost 3 bases at V and 2 bases at J; junction bases unmatched: 3. The CDR3 loop spans 14 amino acids. The CDR3 nucleotides are TGTGCCAGTAGTATCACAGGGGTTAACACTGAAGCTTTCTTT. This gives the protein CASSITGVNTEAFF.

The V gene is TRBV7-9, the J gene TRBJ2-5, with 9 bases matching TRBD1. The CDR3 runs 16 residues. Germline CDR1 SEHNR, CDR2 FQNEAQ (reference sequence). The trim removed 0 bases at V and 4 bases at J, leaving 6 bases unmatched. In DNA, the CDR3 is TGTGCCAGCAGCTTAGCGCAGGGACAGGGAAGAGAGACCCAGTACTTC. Its translation: CASSLAQGQGRETQYF.

The chain uses TRBV6-4 and TRBJ1-1; D remains unclear. Trimming took off 4 bases at V and 0 bases at J, with 6 bases between the two ends. The CDR3 runs 13 residues. Germline V gene sequence: CDR1 MRHNA, CDR2 SNTAGT. The CDR3 nucleotides are TGTGCCAGCAGTGGTGGCATGAACACTGAAGCTTTCTTT. Translation gives CASSGGMNTEAFF.